This record covers a single T cell receptor (beta chain). Antigen specificity is unknown. This sample was taken from a study of cytomegalovirus exposure and HLA in healthy donors. Study details: For the approximately 420 genotyped donors, about 79% fell within the Caucasian-associated ancestry cluster. Study observations and caveats: It was only CMV serostatus that was available as immune exposure information. When presence/absence was analysed, sequencing depth was taken to be roughly uniform across donors.

This CDR3 comprises 17 residues. V dropped 1 base and J dropped 1 base, with 17 bases sitting between them. Germline values: CDR1 SGHRS, CDR2 YFSETQ. PCR used 60 Vbeta primers and 13 Jbeta primers. Sequencing used immunoSEQ multiplex PCR; TCRdb keeps in-frame clones, though not all of them. The sample shows around 250,000 clones, approximately 80% of them seen only once. The sequence came from a woman aged 55-75 years in good health and CMV-seropositive. The sample was PBMCs. The V and J genes are TRBV5-1 and TRBJ1-1, with TRBD1 as a possible D gene (5 bases). The CDR3 loop is CASSLRGGEGKNTEAFF. The CDR3 DNA sequence: TGCGCCAGCAGCTTGCGCGGGGGAGAAGGTAAGAACACTGAAGCTTTCTTT.